The T cell receptor (beta chain) described here comes from a study of OX40 agonist ivuxolimab in advanced cancers. Describing the broader study: Ivuxolimab was a fully human IgG2 agonistic monoclonal antibody targeting the costimulatory receptor OX40 (CD134). Intravenous ivuxolimab was administered to patients every 2 weeks at six dose levels: 0.01, 0.1, 0.3, 1.5, 3 and 10 mg/kg. Of the approximately 54 patients in dose escalation, 19 had hepatocellular carcinoma, some 15 had melanoma, 9 had renal cell carcinoma and 9 had head and neck cancer. In the dose-escalation cohort, around four fifths of patients were male, and the mean age was around 60 years with a range of about 20 to 79. Patients were allowed to have had prior anti-PD-1, anti-PD-L1 or anti-CTLA-4 therapy, and roughly 40% of the dose-escalation patients had previously received checkpoint inhibitors. Partial responses occurred in three dose-escalation patients: two with cutaneous melanoma and one with hepatocellular carcinoma. Peripheral TCRbeta sequencing was intended to test whether TCR sequence diversity was altered and clonal T-cell expansion was caused by ivuxolimab. The paper reports the monotherapy dose-escalation portion (N of about 50 patients) of the phase I ivuxolimab trial. Overall results and qualifications from the work: Which antigens the clonally expanded peripheral T cells were specific for was not determined. Low levels of normalized T-cell clonal expansion were also seen in some patients who did not respond. On average, CD8+ T cells showed more expanded clones than CD4+ T cells after ivuxolimab. Clonal expansion of both CD4+ and CD8+ blood T cells was observed from baseline to week 6 at doses 0.1 to 3.0 mg/kg. Partial responders in the 0.1-3.0 mg/kg groups had among the lowest normalized peripheral clonal expansion, especially among CD8+ T cells.

Details on this clone: Its antigen remains undetermined. No much larger clonotype is one base removed from it; base qualities were not supplied.

The CDR3 contains 14 residues, cysteine and phenylalanine counted. Just CDR3 DNA is preserved here, 42 bases in frame from base 1. CDR1 and CDR2, per the germline V gene, are LGHNA and YSLEER. V was cut back by 4 bases and J by 2 bases, leaving a gap of 11 bases between them. The trial excluded patients who had a history of autoimmune disease or were on systemic immunosuppression. In every dose cohort, peripheral blood was drawn for TCR sequencing at baseline, cycle 4 day 1, and cycle 7 day 1. The samples were drawn from a first-in-human, open-label, multicenter phase I dose-escalation trial of ivuxolimab. Adults with locally advanced or metastatic head and neck squamous cell, hepatocellular, melanoma or renal cell carcinoma were enrolled in the trial. CD4+ and CD8+ T cells were sorted separately from peripheral blood before TCR sequencing. To sequence the TCRbeta CDR3 region, genomic DNA was isolated from the sorted cells. The immunoSEQ Assay was used for sequencing of TCRbeta CDR3 regions. Entries here come from immuneACCESS through TCRdb and include only in-frame sequences with V and J called. Some clones fail to appear in such tables; in the studies checked, an unresolved V gene covers under half of the shortfall, and the cause of the remainder is unknown. The sample yields fewer than 30,000 clones; over 80% were counted once. The top ten constitute less than 30% of the sample.

The chain is made from TRBV4-3 and TRBJ1-1, with the D gene too uncertain to name. The sequenced sample was CD4+ or CD8+ T cells sorted from blood, obtained in a trial of the OX40 agonist ivuxolimab. This receptor was identified in an adult with an advanced solid tumor such as melanoma, head and neck, liver or kidney cancer. The CDR3 here reads CASSPGMINTEAFF. The sequenced DNA is TGCGCCAGCAGCCCGGGGATGATTAACACTGAAGCTTTCTTT.